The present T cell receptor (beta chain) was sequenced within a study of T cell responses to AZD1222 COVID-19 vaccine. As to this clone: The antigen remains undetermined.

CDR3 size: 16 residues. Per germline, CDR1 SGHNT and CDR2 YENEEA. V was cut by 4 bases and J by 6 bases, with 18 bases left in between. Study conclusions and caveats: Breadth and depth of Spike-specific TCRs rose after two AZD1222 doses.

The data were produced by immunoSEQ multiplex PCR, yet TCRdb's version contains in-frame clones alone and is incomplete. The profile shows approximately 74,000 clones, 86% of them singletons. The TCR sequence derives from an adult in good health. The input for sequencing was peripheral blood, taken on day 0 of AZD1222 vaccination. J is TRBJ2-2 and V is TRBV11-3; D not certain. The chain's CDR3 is CASSSQKGGFPGELFF. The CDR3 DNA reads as TGTGCCAGCAGCTCCCAAAAAGGCGGCTTCCCCGGGGAGCTGTTTTTT.